A selection of T cell receptor beta chains follows, all from one sample in a study of spatial heterogeneity in lung cancer. TCRdb reprocessed the 5' RACE reads via MiXCR and lists one record per CDR3 protein. The table has 50,000 to 60,000 distinct CDR3 sequences, under 8% seen once. The starting material was PBMCs, obtained at follow-up. The receptors stem from a female donor with early-stage non-small cell lung cancer. Each CDR3 is given with its conserved first and last residue. A D gene is named only where the DNA matches it firmly. Expanded clones are given a class, and other clones once, few, many or no size at all.

j_call | clone_size | v_call | d_call | cdr3_aa | cdr3_nt
TRBJ2-1 | many | TRBV24-1 | . | CATSDFTTSTLYNEQFF | TGTGCCACCAGTGATTTTACCACGTCGACCCTCTACAATGAGCAGTTCTTC
TRBJ2-7 | few | TRBV5-6 | TRBD1 | CASSLEPGQGSYEQYF | TGTGCCAGCAGCTTGGAACCGGGACAGGGTTCCTACGAGCAGTACTTC
TRBJ2-7 | many | TRBV28 | . | CASRETLLLEQYF | TGTGCCAGCAGGGAAACGCTCCTACTCGAGCAGTACTTC
TRBJ1-1 | . | TRBV5-1 | TRBD1 | CASSHDRGRGSEAFF | TGCGCCAGCAGCCACGACAGGGGGCGAGGGTCTGAAGCTTTCTTT
TRBJ2-1 | many | TRBV6-5 | TRBD2 | CASSELAGYNEQFF | TGTGCCAGCAGTGAACTAGCGGGGTACAATGAGCAGTTCTTC
TRBJ2-5 | . | TRBV6-5 | TRBD1 | CASSLQGAGRIETQYF | TGTGCCAGCAGCCTACAGGGGGCGGGGAGGATAGAGACCCAGTACTTC
TRBJ1-5 | many | TRBV29-1 | . | CSVRDGDQPQHF | TGCAGCGTAAGGGATGGGGATCAGCCCCAGCATTTT
TRBJ2-1 | many | TRBV20-1 | TRBD2 | CSALLAYNEQFF | TGCAGTGCTTTACTAGCGTACAATGAGCAGTTCTTC
TRBJ1-1 | many | TRBV5-4 | . | CASSSRESRQDHEAFF | TGTGCCAGCAGCTCCCGCGAATCTCGTCAGGATCATGAAGCTTTCTTT
TRBJ1-1 | . | TRBV20-1 | TRBD1 | CSADTGTGNTEAFF | TGCAGTGCTGATACCGGGACAGGGAACACTGAAGCTTTCTTT
TRBJ2-1 | . | TRBV4-1 | . | CASSQEGANSYNEQFF | TGCGCCAGCAGCCAAGAGGGGGCGAACTCCTACAATGAGCAGTTCTTC
TRBJ2-3 | few | TRBV7-8 | . | CASSLRARADTQYF | TGTGCCAGCAGCCTAAGGGCGAGGGCAGATACGCAGTATTTT
TRBJ2-5 | many | TRBV5-1 | . | CASSLVETQYF | TGCGCCAGCAGCTTGGTAGAGACCCAGTACTTC
TRBJ1-4 | . | TRBV5-1 | . | CASSTGRIATNEKLFF | TGCGCCAGCAGCACGGGACGGATTGCAACTAATGAAAAACTGTTTTTT
TRBJ2-7 | many | TRBV10-3 | TRBD1 | CATDRGDYEQYF | TGTGCCACGGACAGGGGCGACTACGAGCAGTACTTC
TRBJ2-7 | once | TRBV7-2 | . | CAISLDAGPVYEQYF | TGTGCCATCAGCTTAGATGCGGGGCCTGTCTACGAGCAGTACTTC
TRBJ1-5 | . | TRBV4-2 | . | CASSQDLDQPQHF | TGTGCCAGCAGCCAAGATCTCGATCAGCCCCAGCATTTT
TRBJ2-7 | many | TRBV29-1 | TRBD1 | CSVTRDRDEQYF | TGCAGCGTTACCCGGGACAGGGACGAGCAGTACTTC
TRBJ1-5 | few | TRBV18 | . | CASSPGPRNQPQHF | TGTGCCAGCTCACCAGGGCCCCGAAATCAGCCCCAGCATTTT
TRBJ2-1 | few | TRBV6-6 | TRBD2 | CASSYSGTSAGYNEQFF | TGTGCCAGCAGTTACTCAGGGACTAGCGCCGGATACAATGAGCAGTTCTTC
TRBJ2-7 | many | TRBV5-1 | . | CASSQGSSYEQYF | TGCGCCAGCAGCCAAGGGAGCTCCTACGAGCAGTACTTC
TRBJ2-3 | many | TRBV7-9 | TRBD2 | CASSPSAGLDTQYF | TGTGCCAGCAGCCCCTCAGCGGGGTTAGATACGCAGTATTTT
TRBJ1-5 | many | TRBV27 | TRBD1 | CARTQGGHRGCNQPQHF | TGTGCCAGGACCCAAGGGGGCCACCGAGGGTGCAATCAGCCCCAGCATTTT
TRBJ2-5 | many | TRBV9 | TRBD2 | CASSFGLAGGPQETQYF | TGTGCCAGCAGCTTTGGACTAGCGGGGGGGCCCCAAGAGACCCAGTACTTC
TRBJ1-1 | many | TRBV7-2 | . | CASSFTQGTEAFF | TGTGCCAGCAGCTTCACCCAGGGCACTGAAGCTTTCTTT
TRBJ1-1 | many | TRBV28 | . | CATSAPDRPGTEAFF | TGTGCCACCAGTGCCCCGGACCGCCCTGGGACTGAAGCTTTCTTT
TRBJ2-7 | many | TRBV11-2 | . | CASSPRPGITLNEQYF | TGTGCCAGCAGCCCCCGCCCAGGGATAACTCTCAACGAGCAGTACTTC
TRBJ2-3 | many | TRBV2 | . | CASSAGLYDTQYF | TGTGCCAGCAGTGCAGGCCTTTACGATACGCAGTATTTT
TRBJ1-4 | few | TRBV18 | . | CASSPYFDDGGEKLFF | TGTGCCAGCTCACCATATTTCGACGATGGGGGCGAAAAACTGTTTTTT
TRBJ2-7 | . | TRBV30 | . | CAWSDHQYEQYF | TGTGCCTGGAGCGACCACCAGTACGAGCAGTACTTC
TRBJ2-7 | many | TRBV6-2/TRBV6-3 | TRBD1 | CASSHRGTYEQYF | TGTGCCAGCAGCCACAGGGGGACCTACGAGCAGTACTTC
TRBJ1-1 | many | TRBV12-3/TRBV12-4 | TRBD1 | CASSLTGANTEAFF | TGTGCCAGCAGTTTGACAGGGGCCAACACTGAAGCTTTCTTT
TRBJ2-4 | many | TRBV11-2 | . | CASSLLSRVAKNIQYF | TGTGCCAGCAGCTTACTATCCAGAGTAGCCAAAAACATTCAGTACTTC
TRBJ2-4 | many | TRBV6-6 | TRBD1 | CASSYAPGTDKNIQYF | TGTGCCAGCAGTTACGCTCCCGGGACAGATAAAAACATTCAGTACTTC
TRBJ1-1 | many | TRBV5-4 | . | CASSLDQNTEAFF | TGTGCCAGCAGCTTGGACCAGAACACTGAAGCTTTCTTT
TRBJ2-3 | . | TRBV29-1 | . | CSVRRELEGSTDTQYF | TGCAGCGTCCGCCGTGAACTAGAGGGAAGCACAGATACGCAGTATTTT
TRBJ2-4 | many | TRBV5-1 | . | CASSLSDTKNIQYF | TGCGCCAGCAGCTTGTCCGACACAAAAAACATTCAGTACTTC
TRBJ2-3 | many | TRBV11-2 | . | CASSLGNTDTQYF | TGTGCCAGCAGCTTAGGAAACACAGATACGCAGTATTTT
TRBJ2-2 | . | TRBV6-2/TRBV6-3 | . | CASSYSARRELFF | TGTGCCAGCAGTTACTCGGCGCGAAGGGAGCTGTTTTTT
TRBJ1-5 | few | TRBV19 | . | CASRIRDSNQPQHF | TGTGCCAGTAGGATCAGGGATAGCAATCAGCCCCAGCATTTT
TRBJ1-1 | . | TRBV7-6 | TRBD1 | CASSLATGRSTEAFF | TGTGCCAGCAGCTTAGCGACAGGGAGAAGCACTGAAGCTTTCTTT
TRBJ1-6 | few | TRBV7-2 | TRBD1 | CASSLTGAYNSPLHF | TGTGCCAGCAGCCTCACAGGGGCGTATAATTCACCCCTCCACTTT
TRBJ2-7 | . | TRBV20-1 | . | CSAIEGGPSYEQYF | TGCAGTGCTATTGAGGGGGGGCCGAGCTACGAGCAGTACTTC
TRBJ2-3 | few | TRBV5-1 | . | CASAEGSVDTQYF | TGCGCCAGCGCAGAGGGGAGCGTAGATACGCAGTATTTT
TRBJ2-1 | many | TRBV20-1 | TRBD2 | CSARDGGTTYNEQFF | TGCAGTGCTAGAGACGGGGGGACGACCTACAATGAGCAGTTCTTC
TRBJ1-6 | many | TRBV6-5 | TRBD1 | CASSYGTVVHF | TGTGCCAGCAGTTACGGGACAGTCGTCCACTTT
TRBJ2-1 | few | TRBV3-1 | . | CASSPMGGPYNEQFF | TGTGCCAGCAGCCCGATGGGGGGCCCCTACAATGAGCAGTTCTTC
TRBJ2-2 | . | TRBV5-1 | . | CASSLAPTGELFF | TGCGCCAGCAGCTTGGCGCCGACCGGGGAGCTGTTTTTT
TRBJ2-1 | many | TRBV29-1 | . | CSVDPYYNEQFF | TGCAGCGTTGACCCTTACTACAATGAGCAGTTCTTC
TRBJ1-1 | . | TRBV6-1 | . | CASSDRAFSTEAFF | TGTGCCAGCAGTGATAGGGCGTTCTCCACTGAAGCTTTCTTT
TRBJ1-2 | few | TRBV29-1 | TRBD1 | CSAGDSSVGYGYTF | TGCAGCGCCGGGGACAGCTCCGTTGGCTATGGCTACACCTTC
TRBJ1-5 | many | TRBV19 | . | CASSVRGNQPQHF | TGTGCCAGTAGTGTCAGGGGAAACCAGCCCCAGCATTTT
TRBJ2-3 | . | TRBV2 | . | CASSSAQGGDTQYF | TGTGCCAGCTCCTCCGCCCAGGGGGGAGATACGCAGTATTTT
TRBJ2-7 | few | TRBV7-9 | . | CASSHGAIKYEQYF | TGTGCCAGCAGCCACGGGGCAATAAAGTACGAGCAGTACTTC
TRBJ2-3 | many | TRBV20-1 | . | CSASRMEGPTQYF | TGCAGTGCTAGTAGGATGGAAGGCCCTACGCAGTATTTT
TRBJ1-1 | few | TRBV3-1 | . | CASSHTNTEAFF | TGTGCCAGCAGCCATACTAACACTGAAGCTTTCTTT
TRBJ2-5 | few | TRBV12-3/TRBV12-4 | . | CASSFSRQRETQYF | TGTGCCAGCAGTTTTTCAAGGCAGAGGGAGACCCAGTACTTC